This T cell receptor (beta chain) was captured by sequencing in a study of blood T cells in healthy people across ages. Per individual sample, total RNA of at least 5.5 micrograms was extracted. The CDR3 runs to 12 residues. Trimming left V 6 bases short and J 8 bases short, with 10 bases between. A second PCR of roughly 7 to 11 cycles used a sample-barcoded 5' primer and a J-beta primer mix. TCRdb fed the 5' RACE reads into MiXCR, producing one record per CDR3 protein. The sample contains about 1.8 million distinct CDR3 sequences, around 48% of which appear only once. This sequence was found in a woman between 40 and 55 years old in good health. The sample taken for sequencing was blood. The chain is built from TRBV12-3 or TRBV12-4 and TRBJ1-4; no clear D gene. The CDR3 spells CASRRSGEKLFF. The CDR3 DNA follows: TGTGCCAGCAGGCGGAGTGGAGAAAAACTGTTTTTT.